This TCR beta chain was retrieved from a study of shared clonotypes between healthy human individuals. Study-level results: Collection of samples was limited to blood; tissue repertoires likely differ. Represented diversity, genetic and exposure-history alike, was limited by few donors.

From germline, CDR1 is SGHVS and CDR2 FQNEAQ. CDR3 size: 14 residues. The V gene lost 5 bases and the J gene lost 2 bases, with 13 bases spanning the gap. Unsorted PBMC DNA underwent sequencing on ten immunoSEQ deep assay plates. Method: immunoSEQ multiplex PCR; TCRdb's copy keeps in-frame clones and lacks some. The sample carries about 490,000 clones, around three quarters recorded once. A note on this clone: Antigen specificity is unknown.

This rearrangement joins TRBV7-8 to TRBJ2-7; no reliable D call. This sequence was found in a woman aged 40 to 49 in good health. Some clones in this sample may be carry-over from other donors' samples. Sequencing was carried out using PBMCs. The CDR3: CASSPRTAAYEQYF. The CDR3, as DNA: TGTGCCAGCAGCCCCCGGACGGCGGCCTACGAGCAGTACTTC.